This T cell receptor (beta chain) comes out of a study of cytotoxic CD8 clonotypes in ibrutinib-treated CLL. Study overall: Responses: 24 partial, 2 complete; after median roughly 63 months, about 15 stayed remitted, roughly 12 progressed. Study-level points and caveats: Baseline levels of clonality went above those of age-matched healthy donors and moved with circulating CD8+ T-cell counts. Public clonotypes (which were uncommon) either contracted or remained stable on treatment.

CDR3 size: 12 residues. V was trimmed by 3 bases and J by 6 bases, leaving 8 bases between them. From germline, CDR1 is SGHTA and CDR2 FQGNSA. Notes on this clone: Its antigen is unidentified.

Method: immunoSEQ multiplex PCR; TCRdb's copy keeps in-frame clones and lacks some. The repertoire holds approximately 100,000 clones, with about 74% as singletons. This sample comprised PBMCs, obtained after 24 months of ibrutinib treatment. The chain is built from TRBV7-2 and TRBJ1-2, with D uncertain. This clonotype originated in a human donor with chronic lymphocytic leukemia. Written as DNA, the CDR3 is TGTGCCAGCAGCTTGGGAGTTGATGGCTACACCTTC. This gives the protein CASSLGVDGYTF.